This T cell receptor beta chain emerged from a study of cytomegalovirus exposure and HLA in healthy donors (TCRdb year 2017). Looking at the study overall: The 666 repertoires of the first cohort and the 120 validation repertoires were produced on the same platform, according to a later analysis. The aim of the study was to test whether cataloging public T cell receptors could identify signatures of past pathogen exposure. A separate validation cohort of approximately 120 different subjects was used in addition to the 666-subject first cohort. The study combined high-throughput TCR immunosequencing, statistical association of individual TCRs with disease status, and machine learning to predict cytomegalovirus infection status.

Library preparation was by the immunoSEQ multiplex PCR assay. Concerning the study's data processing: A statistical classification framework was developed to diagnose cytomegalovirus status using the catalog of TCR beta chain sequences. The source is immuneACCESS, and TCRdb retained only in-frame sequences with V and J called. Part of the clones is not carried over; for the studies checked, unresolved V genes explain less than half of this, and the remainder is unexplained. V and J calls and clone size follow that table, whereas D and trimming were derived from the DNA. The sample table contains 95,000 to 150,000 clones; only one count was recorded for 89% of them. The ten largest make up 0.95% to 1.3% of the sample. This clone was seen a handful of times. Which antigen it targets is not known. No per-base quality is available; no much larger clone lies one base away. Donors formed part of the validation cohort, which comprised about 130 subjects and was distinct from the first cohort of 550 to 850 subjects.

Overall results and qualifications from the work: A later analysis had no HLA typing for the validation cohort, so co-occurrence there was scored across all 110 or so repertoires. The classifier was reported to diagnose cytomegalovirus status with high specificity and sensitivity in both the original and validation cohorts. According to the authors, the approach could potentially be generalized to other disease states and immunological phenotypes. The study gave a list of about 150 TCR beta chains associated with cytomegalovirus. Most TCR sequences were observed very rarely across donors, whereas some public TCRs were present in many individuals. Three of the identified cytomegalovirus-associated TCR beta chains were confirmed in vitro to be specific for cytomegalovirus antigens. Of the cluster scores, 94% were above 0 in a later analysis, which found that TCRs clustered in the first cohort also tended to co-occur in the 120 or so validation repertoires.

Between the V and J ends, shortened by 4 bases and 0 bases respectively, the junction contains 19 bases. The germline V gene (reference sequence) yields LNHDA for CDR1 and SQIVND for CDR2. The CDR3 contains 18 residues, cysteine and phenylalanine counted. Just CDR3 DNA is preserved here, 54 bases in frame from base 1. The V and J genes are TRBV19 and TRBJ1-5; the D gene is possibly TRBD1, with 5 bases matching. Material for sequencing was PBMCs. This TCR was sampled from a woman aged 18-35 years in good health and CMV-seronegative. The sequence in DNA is TGTGCCAGTAGTACTCCCCCCGGACATTTGAATAGCAATCAGCCCCAGCATTTT. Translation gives CASSTPPGHLNSNQPQHF. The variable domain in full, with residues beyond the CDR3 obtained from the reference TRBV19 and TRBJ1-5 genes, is DGGITQSPKYLFRKEGQNVTLSCEQNLNHDAMYWYRQDPGQGLRLIYYSQIVNDFQKGDIAEGYSVSREKKESFPLTVTSAQKNPTAFYLCASSTPPGHLNSNQPQHFGDGTRLSIL.